These 17 T cell receptor beta chains were all obtained from the same sample, sequenced in a study of CD8+ T cells in alopecia areata. Described treatment: oral pan-JAK inhibitor, 5-10 mg twice daily. Isolated RNA was reverse transcribed into cDNA used as the sequencing template. Method: immunoSEQ multiplex PCR; TCRdb's copy keeps in-frame clones and lacks some. The sample records more than 200,000 clones, around three fifths being singletons. The sequenced sample was CD4+ T cells sorted from blood, obtained at week 4, from a patient treated with tofacitinib. Receptor source: a human donor with alopecia areata.

The V gene is TRBV29-1, the J gene TRBJ1-2; TRBD1 matches 12 bases. CDR1 and CDR2 (germline): SQVTM, ANQGSEA. The CDR3 runs 15 residues. V trimming: 4 bases; J trimming: 4 bases; junction bases outside the gene matches: 7. CDR3 sequence (DNA): TGCAGCGTTGGGGGACAGGGGGCGAGGGGCTATGGCTACACCTTC. Protein product: CSVGGQGARGYGYTF.

The chain combines TRBV29-1 with TRBJ1-4; TRBD1 might be the D (6 bases). V lost 4 bases, J lost 3 bases, and 15 bases lay in between. The V gene's germline CDR1 is SQVTM and CDR2 ANQGSEA. The CDR3 length is 15 residues. The CDR3 loop is CSVGTASRANEKLFF. The CDR3 DNA reads TGCAGCGTTGGGACAGCCTCAAGGGCTAATGAAAAACTGTTTTTT.

This chain's CDR3 is CASSLTYSGNTIYF. DNA of the CDR3: TGTGCCAGCAGTCTCACCTACTCTGGAAACACCATATATTTT. The rearrangement uses TRBV27 and TRBJ1-3; D is unclear. Trimming shortened V by 5 bases and J by 0 bases, and 8 bases separated the two germline ends. CDR1 MNHEY and CDR2 SMNVEV come from the germline V gene (reference sequence). The CDR3 loop spans 14 amino acids.

V is TRBV5-1 and J is TRBJ2-2; D gene unclear. The V end was cut by 6 bases, the J end by 3 bases, with 6 bases between. Germline CDR1 is SGHRS and CDR2 is YFSETQ. The CDR3 extends over 12 amino acids. CDR3 amino acids: CASTLDTGELFF. CDR3 nucleotide sequence: TGCGCCAGCACCCTTGACACCGGGGAGCTGTTTTTT.

This rearrangement joins TRBV4-3 to TRBJ2-1; TRBD2 aligns across 9 bases. Germline V gene lookup returns CDR1 LGHNA and CDR2 YSLEER. V trimming: 5 bases; J trimming: 13 bases; junction bases outside the gene matches: 6. The CDR3 loop spans 12 amino acids. The CDR3 loop is CASSGLAGNQFF. The CDR3 nucleotides read TGCGCCAGCAGCGGTCTAGCGGGGAACCAGTTCTTC.

The chain combines TRBV29-1 with TRBJ2-1; weak D call: TRBD1 (5 bases). The germline V and J ends were trimmed by 4 bases and 8 bases, with 12 bases remaining between them. This CDR3 is built from 12 residues. Germline assignment: CDR1 SQVTM and CDR2 ANQGSEA. The CDR3 region has the DNA TGCAGCGTTGGAAAGGGGCAGCATGAGCAGTTCTTC. Translated, it gives CSVGKGQHEQFF.

The J gene is TRBJ1-5, the V gene TRBV29-1; 7 bases are a match to TRBD1. CDR1 SQVTM and CDR2 ANQGSEA come from the germline V gene. Trimming removed 5 bases from V and 3 bases from J; junction bases left unmatched: 4. This CDR3 has 13 residues. The CDR3 region is CSVSRGINQPQHF. The CDR3 nucleotides are TGCAGCGTTTCCAGGGGGATCAATCAGCCCCAGCATTTT.

This clone has just a few counts. J is TRBJ1-1 and V is TRBV29-1; TRBD1 matches 12 bases. Unmatched junction bases numbered 2, after V lost 7 bases and J lost 5 bases. Germline CDR1 is SQVTM and CDR2 is ANQGSEA. The CDR3 has 12 residues. CDR3 nucleotide sequence: TGCAGCGGGGGACAGGGGGCGACTGAAGCTTTCTTT. Protein sequence: CSGGQGATEAFF.

The J gene is TRBJ2-1, the V gene TRBV4-1; D unresolved. The germline V gene encodes CDR1 MGHRA and CDR2 YSYEKL. CDR3 length: 11 residues. Trimming took 1 base from V and 7 from J, leaving 2 bases between them. The CDR3 region is CASSQVNEQFF. DNA of the CDR3: TGCGCCAGCAGCCAAGTGAATGAGCAGTTCTTC.

The V and J genes are TRBV7-8 and TRBJ1-2, with D possibly matching TRBD1 (6 bases). This CDR3 spans 12 amino acids. Germline assignment: CDR1 SGHVS and CDR2 FQNEAQ. Between the trimmed V and J ends, which lost 1 base and 8 bases, there was a span of 8 bases. The CDR3 DNA sequence: TGTGCCAGCAGCTTAGAGGGGGGAGGCTACACCTTC. It is translated as CASSLEGGGYTF. Full variable domain (missing parts from reference TRBV7-8 and TRBJ1-2): GAGVSQSPRYKVAKRGQDVALRCDPISGHVSLFWYQQALGQGPEFLTYFQNEAQLDKSGLPSDRFFAERPEGSVSTLKIQRTQQEDSAVYLCASSLEGGGYTFGSGTRLTVV.

There are a few counts of this clone. The chain carries TRBV29-1 and TRBJ2-3, with D possibly matching TRBD2 (6 bases). Germline V gene data show CDR1 as SQVTM and CDR2 as ANQGSEA. The V end lost 2 bases, the J end lost 4 bases, and 13 bases lay between the germline ends. The CDR3 is 14 amino acids. CDR3 in DNA: TGCAGCGTTGAACGAGCGGGTGGGGCAGATACGCAGTATTTT. The encoded protein is CSVERAGGADTQYF.

The chain has TRBV2 and TRBJ2-6, with D tentatively TRBD2 (6 bases). Per germline, CDR1 SNHLY and CDR2 FYNNEI. The CDR3 has 13 residues. Between the trimmed V and J ends, which lost 6 bases and 3 bases, there was a span of 6 bases. CDR3 coding DNA: TGTGCCAGCAGGGGAGGTGGGGCCAACGTCCTGACTTTC. This gives the protein CASRGGGANVLTF.

V is TRBV18 and J is TRBJ1-5, with unresolved D. Germline V gives CDR1 KGHSH, CDR2 LQKENI. Trimming left V 4 bases short and J 4 bases short, with 5 bases between. The CDR3 spans 12 residues. The CDR3 coding sequence is TGTGCCAGCTCACTAGAGAATCAGCCCCAGCATTTT. It is translated as CASSLENQPQHF.

This clone was seen only once. The chain couples TRBV10-3 to TRBJ2-5; 8 bases agree with TRBD2. Losses at the gene ends were 4 bases for V and 3 bases for J; bases not matched to a gene: 4. The CDR3 totals 14 residues. Per germline, CDR1 ENHRY and CDR2 SYGVKD. Here the CDR3 reads CAISAAGAKETQYF. The DNA of the CDR3 is TGTGCCATCAGTGCAGCGGGGGCCAAAGAGACCCAGTACTTC.

The chain is built from TRBV5-6 and TRBJ1-2; D possibly corresponds to TRBD1 (6 bases). The CDR3 is 15 amino acids. V lost 4 bases to trimming and J lost 6 bases, with 19 bases between them. In germline, CDR1 is SGHDT, CDR2 YYEEEE. The CDR3: CASSPKQGRRDGYTF. CDR3 DNA: TGTGCCAGCAGCCCCAAGCAGGGGCGGCGGGATGGCTACACCTTC. Supplemented by reference TRBV5-6 and TRBJ1-2, the full variable domain reads DAGVTQSPTHLIKTRGQQVTLRCSPKSGHDTVSWYQQALGQGPQFIFQYYEEEERQRGNFPDRFSGHQFPNYSSELNVNALLLGDSALYLCASSPKQGRRDGYTFGSGTRLTVV.

The gene calls are TRBV2 and TRBJ2-3, with D tentatively TRBD2 (5 bases). This CDR3 comprises 12 residues. CDR1 is SNHLY and CDR2 is FYNNEI in the germline V gene. V was clipped by 5 bases and J by 5 bases, with 8 bases between them. The CDR3 sequence is CASSIGLDTQYF. The CDR3 DNA reads as TGTGCCAGCAGTATTGGACTAGATACGCAGTATTTT.

This rearrangement joins TRBV7-3 to TRBJ2-7; D perhaps matches TRBD2 (5 bases). The germline V and J ends were trimmed by 5 bases and 4 bases, with 12 bases remaining between them. CDR1 SGHTA and CDR2 FQGTGA come from the germline V gene. The CDR3 has 13 amino acids. CDR3 nucleotide sequence: TGTGCCAGCAGCCCATTAGGAGGATACGAGCAGTACTTC. This gives the protein CASSPLGGYEQYF.